The 32 T cell receptor beta chains below were found in one sample sequenced in a study of cytomegalovirus exposure and HLA in healthy donors. The study ran its PCR with 60 Vbeta and 13 Jbeta primers. The data were produced by immunoSEQ multiplex PCR, yet TCRdb's version contains in-frame clones alone and is incomplete. The specimen's table records 200,000 to 250,000 clones. Sequencing was carried out using PBMCs. The receptor set was obtained from a woman aged 25-40 years in good health and CMV-seropositive.

The rearrangement uses TRBV4-1 and TRBJ2-7, with D perhaps matching TRBD2 (6 bases). Trimming cost V 0 bases and J 1 base, with 19 bases left between them. This CDR3 comprises 18 residues. CDR1 MGHRA and CDR2 YSYEKL come from the germline V gene. The CDR3 protein is CASSQEGGGRPSSYEQYF. The CDR3 coding sequence is TGCGCCAGCAGCCAAGAAGGTGGTGGGAGGCCCTCTTCCTACGAGCAGTACTTC.

J is TRBJ2-6 and V is TRBV7-2; 7 nucleotides line up with TRBD1. CDR3 length: 18 amino acids. V was clipped by 0 bases and J by 0 bases; unmatched bases: 5. The V gene's germline CDR1 is SGHTA and CDR2 FQGNSA. Written as DNA, the CDR3 is TGTGCCAGCAGCTTAGCGTGGGACAGAAGCTCTGGGGCCAACGTCCTGACTTTC. This encodes CASSLAWDRSSGANVLTF.

The chain carries TRBV7-9 and TRBJ1-2; 9 nucleotides line up with TRBD1. CDR3 length: 17 amino acids. V lost 5 bases, J lost 0 bases, and 10 bases stayed unmatched. In germline, CDR1 is SEHNR, CDR2 FQNEAQ (reference sequence). The CDR3 nucleotides are TGTGCCAGCAGCGTGGGACAGGGTACGGCGCCTAACTATGGCTACACCTTC. Translating gives CASSVGQGTAPNYGYTF.

The chain has TRBV25-1 and TRBJ1-2, with 7 bases identical to TRBD1. V trimming: 5 bases; J trimming: 8 bases; junction bases outside the gene matches: 14. The germline CDR1 and CDR2 sequences are MGHDK and SYGVNS. The CDR3 consists of 15 residues. In DNA form, the CDR3 reads TGTGCCAGCAGTATAGACGGACAGGCTGTTTCGGGCTACACCTTC. Translating it yields CASSIDGQAVSGYTF.

The chain is built from TRBV30 and TRBJ1-3, with D possibly matching TRBD1 (5 bases). With 4 bases removed from V and 1 base from J, the gap between germline ends came to 17 bases. The germline V gene has CDR1 GTSNPN and CDR2 SVGIG (reference sequence). There are 16 residues in the CDR3. For the CDR3, the DNA is TGTGCCTGGATAGTTGGGCAGGGCTTTTCTGGAAACACCATATATTTT. It encodes CAWIVGQGFSGNTIYF.

This chain links TRBV10-1 with TRBJ2-3; 10 positions agree with TRBD1. Germline CDR1 is WNHNN and CDR2 is SYGVQD (reference sequence). CDR3 size: 14 residues. V trimming: 8 bases; J trimming: 4 bases; junction bases outside the gene matches: 6. CDR3 sequence (DNA): TGCGCCAGCCGGACCGGGACAGGGGCAGATACGCAGTATTTT. Its protein product is CASRTGTGADTQYF.

The V gene is TRBV7-9, the J gene TRBJ2-5; D may be TRBD2 (5 bases). Trimming removed 3 bases at V and 1 base at J, with 15 bases between. The CDR3 contains 16 residues. Germline V CDR1 and CDR2: SEHNR, FQNEAQ (reference sequence). CDR3 coding DNA: TGTGCCAGCAGCTTCGTTGTCGGAGGAGGCCAAGAGACCCAGTACTTC. Protein: CASSFVVGGGQETQYF.

This sequence joins TRBV10-1 and TRBJ2-1, with 12 bases fitting TRBD2. The CDR3 has 20 residues. Germline-derived CDR1 and CDR2 are WNHNN and SYGVQD (reference sequence). V lost 5 bases and J lost 0; bases outside the gene matches: 14. The CDR3 here is CASSTQGGTSGRSSYNEQFF. The CDR3 nucleotides read TGCGCCAGCAGTACCCAGGGGGGGACTAGCGGGCGAAGCTCCTACAATGAGCAGTTCTTC.

The V gene is TRBV29-1, the J gene TRBJ2-1, with 8 bases that match TRBD1. Unmatched junction bases numbered 13, after V lost 3 bases and J lost 0 bases. Germline assignment: CDR1 SQVTM and CDR2 ANQGSEA. The CDR3 sequence is 18 residues long. The chain's CDR3 is CSVDHLRDRRPSYNEQFF. The CDR3 DNA sequence: TGCAGCGTTGATCACCTCCGGGACAGGCGCCCCTCCTACAATGAGCAGTTCTTC.

The chain is built from TRBV6-1 and TRBJ1-2; weak D call: TRBD1 (5 bases). Trimming shortened V by 2 bases and J by 7 bases, and 5 bases separated the two germline ends. Germline CDR1 MNHNS, CDR2 SASEGT. The CDR3 loop spans 11 amino acids. The CDR3, as DNA: TGTGCCAGCAGTGAAACAGGTGGCTACACCTTC. Residues: CASSETGGYTF.

The chain has TRBV5-6 and TRBJ2-7, with 7 positions matching TRBD1. The CDR3 length is 14 residues. Losses at the gene ends were 4 bases for V and 3 bases for J; bases not matched to a gene: 7. Germline values: CDR1 SGHDT, CDR2 YYEEEE. The CDR3 DNA sequence: TGTGCCAGCAGCCCAGGGGGACGGAGCTACGAGCAGTACTTC. Translating gives CASSPGGRSYEQYF.

The chain recombines TRBV7-9 with TRBJ1-2; D is perhaps TRBD1 (5 bases). Trimming removed 8 bases at V and 2 bases at J, with 9 bases between. The CDR3 has 12 amino acids. Looked up from germline, CDR1 is SEHNR and CDR2 is FQNEAQ (reference sequence). For the CDR3, the DNA is TGTGCCAGCGGGGCGGAGAACTATGGCTACACCTTC. This translates into CASGAENYGYTF.

This sequence joins TRBV5-5 and TRBJ1-5, with D possibly TRBD1 on 6 matching bases. Germline lookup yields CDR1 SGHKS and CDR2 YYEKEE (reference sequence). This CDR3 has 16 residues. With 3 bases removed from V and 1 base from J, the gap between germline ends came to 14 bases. This CDR3 reads CASSSDSGMSNQPQHF. The CDR3 DNA sequence: TGTGCCAGCAGCTCGGACAGTGGCATGAGCAATCAGCCCCAGCATTTT.

About this clone itself: The same CDR3 is also encoded by other DNA sequences in this sample. This chain links TRBV18 with TRBJ1-1; D gene uncertain. V lost 5 bases to trimming and J lost 0 bases, with 4 bases between them. From germline, CDR1 is KGHSH and CDR2 LQKENI. The CDR3 has 12 amino acids. The CDR3: CASSSVNTEAFF. In nucleotides, the CDR3 is TGTGCCAGCTCATCGGTGAACACTGAAGCTTTCTTT.

The rearrangement links TRBV5-1 to TRBJ1-4; the D gene is possibly TRBD1 (5 bases). Germline V gives CDR1 SGHRS, CDR2 YFSETQ. Trimming took 4 bases from V and 4 from J, leaving 14 bases between them. This CDR3 contains 15 residues. In DNA form, the CDR3 reads TGCGCCAGCAGCGGGTCTAGGGGCGGTAATGAAAAACTGTTTTTT. Translating it yields CASSGSRGGNEKLFF.

The chain links TRBV18 to TRBJ2-7; 7 nucleotides align to TRBD1. Germline CDR1 reads KGHSH; CDR2 reads LQKENI. The CDR3 runs 13 residues. V was pared by 2 bases and J by 4 bases, with 2 bases of the junction left unmatched. The CDR3 DNA is TGTGCCAGCTCACCAAACAGGGGTTACGAGCAGTACTTC. Translated, it gives CASSPNRGYEQYF.

This chain uses TRBV7-2 with TRBJ2-3; TRBD1 is a possible D gene (6 bases). The germline V gene encodes CDR1 SGHTA and CDR2 FQGNSA. V lost 1 base and J lost 3, with 11 bases in between. This CDR3 region has 15 residues. The CDR3 DNA reads TGTGCCAGCAGCTTAGACGGCAGGGGAACAGATACGCAGTATTTT. Translating it yields CASSLDGRGTDTQYF.

This sequence joins TRBV5-6 and TRBJ1-6; the D gene is possibly TRBD1 (5 bases). Germline values: CDR1 SGHDT, CDR2 YYEEEE. This CDR3 comprises 17 residues. V was trimmed by 2 bases and J by 10 bases, leaving 22 bases between them. The CDR3 DNA follows: TGTGCCAGCAGCTTAGGGCAAGGCGGAGGGGTAGGATCACCCCTCCACTTT. Protein sequence: CASSLGQGGGVGSPLHF.

The chain uses TRBV6-1 and TRBJ2-1; 8 bases line up with TRBD2. The CDR3 loop spans 15 amino acids. The germline gives CDR1 MNHNS, CDR2 SASEGT. Losses at the gene ends were 8 bases for V and 0 bases for J; bases not matched to a gene: 6. CDR3: CASAVAGGSYNEQFF. The CDR3 nucleotides read TGTGCCAGCGCGGTGGCGGGAGGCTCCTACAATGAGCAGTTCTTC.

DNA of the CDR3: TGTGCCAGTAGTAGATCCCGTGGGGGACTAGCGAGTGTCGGGGAGCTGTTTTTT. Protein: CASSRSRGGLASVGELFF. V and J are TRBV19 and TRBJ2-2, with 10 bases aligning to TRBD2. Germline trimming cut 4 bases from V and 7 bases from J; bases unmatched to any gene: 15. The germline V gene encodes CDR1 LNHDA and CDR2 SQIVND (reference sequence). The CDR3 consists of 18 residues.

This chain's CDR3 is CASSLVVVPTGPAGYGYTF. Here the CDR3 DNA reads TGTGCCAGCAGCTTAGTAGTGGTTCCCACAGGGCCCGCCGGCTATGGCTACACCTTC. V gene TRBV7-2 combines with J gene TRBJ1-2, with D possibly matching TRBD1 (6 bases). This CDR3 spans 19 amino acids. Germline CDR1 and CDR2: SGHTA and FQGNSA. The V end lost 1 base, the J end lost 4 bases, and 25 bases lay between the germline ends.

This chain joins TRBV10-3 and TRBJ2-7; 8 bases map to TRBD1. This CDR3 comprises 17 residues. Germline CDR1 and CDR2: ENHRY and SYGVKD. V was pared by 6 bases and J by 0 bases, with 13 bases of the junction left unmatched. CDR3 nucleotide sequence: TGTGCCATCAGGCGAACCCCGGGACAGGAGAGCTCCTACGAGCAGTACTTC. Protein: CAIRRTPGQESSYEQYF.

The chain uses TRBV5-4 and TRBJ2-7, with TRBD1 matching over 8 bases. CDR3 length equals 14 residues. The germline V gene has CDR1 SGHNT and CDR2 YYREEE (reference sequence). V lost 4 bases and J lost 3; bases outside the gene matches: 6. CDR3 region: CASSPGGFDYEQYF. CDR3 DNA sequence: TGTGCCAGCAGCCCAGGGGGCTTTGACTACGAGCAGTACTTC.

V and J are TRBV19 and TRBJ1-2; 9 nucleotides match TRBD1. V shed 3 bases, J shed 4 bases, and the junction held 3 bases outside the gene matches. Per the germline V gene, CDR1 is LNHDA and CDR2 is SQIVND (reference sequence). The CDR3 contains 14 residues. DNA for the CDR3: TGTGCCAGTAGTATGGGACAGGGCGGCTATGGCTACACCTTC. This gives the protein CASSMGQGGYGYTF.

The rearrangement joins TRBV5-1 to TRBJ1-1; possibly TRBD1 for D (5 bases). V gave up 7 bases and J gave up 7 bases, with 11 bases separating them. The CDR3 is 11 residues long. CDR1 and CDR2 (germline): SGHRS, YFSETQ. DNA of the CDR3: TGCGCCAGCTCCAGGGAAAGTGAAGCTTTCTTT. It specifies CASSRESEAFF.

V is TRBV2 and J is TRBJ2-1, with 8 bases aligning to TRBD2. The CDR3 is made up of 14 amino acids. CDR1 is SNHLY, CDR2 FYNNEI, per germline. V trimming: 6 bases; J trimming: 8 bases; junction bases outside the gene matches: 9. CDR3 sequence: CASSPSGGGDEQFF. The DNA for the CDR3 is TGTGCCAGCAGCCCATCGGGGGGGGGCGATGAGCAGTTCTTC.

The J gene is TRBJ2-1, the V gene TRBV11-2; 14 nucleotides agree with TRBD2. The germline V gene has CDR1 SGHAT and CDR2 FQNNGV. V was clipped by 4 bases and J by 10 bases; unmatched bases: 12. This CDR3 has 17 residues. The DNA for the CDR3 is TGTGCCAGCAGCTCTCACGAGCGACTAGCGGGAGGGGAAGAGCAGTTCTTC. Residues: CASSSHERLAGGEEQFF.

The rearrangement links TRBV11-2 to TRBJ1-2; unclear D gene. Deletions cut 0 bases from V and 4 bases from J, with 6 bases between. Germline V gene lookup returns CDR1 SGHAT and CDR2 FQNNGV. The CDR3 length is 13 residues. The CDR3 here is CASSLDLLYGYTF. CDR3 DNA sequence: TGTGCCAGCAGCTTAGATCTCCTCTATGGCTACACCTTC.

This chain connects TRBV5-1 to TRBJ1-2, with TRBD1 matching over 7 bases. Germline V lookup: CDR1 SGHRS, CDR2 YFSETQ. The V and J ends lost 2 bases and 4 bases, in that order; junction bases with no gene match: 5. This CDR3 has 14 amino acids. CDR3 nucleotide sequence: TGCGCCAGCAGCTTACCGGACAGGACCTATGGCTACACCTTC. This gives the protein CASSLPDRTYGYTF.

The chain combines TRBV18 with TRBJ1-5; the match to TRBD1 covers 10 bases. V shed 5 bases, J shed 7 bases, and the junction held 8 bases outside the gene matches. CDR1 and CDR2 from the germline V gene are KGHSH and LQKENI. This CDR3 comprises 15 residues. CDR3 DNA: TGTGCCAGCTCAATCAGCGGGACAGGGGTGCAGCCCCAGCATTTT. Its protein product is CASSISGTGVQPQHF. Full variable domain (remainder filled in from reference TRBV18 and TRBJ1-5): NAGVMQNPRHLVRRRGQEARLRCSPMKGHSHVYWYRQLPEEGLKFMVYLQKENIIDESGMPKERFSAEFPKEGPSILRIQQVVRGDSAAYFCASSISGTGVQPQHFGDGTRLSIL.

The rearrangement joins TRBV18 to TRBJ1-5, with 8 bases fitting TRBD1. The CDR3 length is 17 residues. Germline values: CDR1 KGHSH, CDR2 LQKENI. V shed 3 bases and J 1 base; nucleotides not matched to a gene: 8. This chain's CDR3 is CASSPSLTGVSNQPQHF. The CDR3 DNA reads as TGTGCCAGCTCACCGTCTCTGACAGGGGTGAGCAATCAGCCCCAGCATTTT. Full variable domain (outside the CDR3, taken from reference TRBV18 and TRBJ1-5): NAGVMQNPRHLVRRRGQEARLRCSPMKGHSHVYWYRQLPEEGLKFMVYLQKENIIDESGMPKERFSAEFPKEGPSILRIQQVVRGDSAAYFCASSPSLTGVSNQPQHFGDGTRLSIL.

This sequence joins TRBV28 and TRBJ1-2; 9 bases align to TRBD1. The J segment lost 6 bases and the V segment lost 5 bases, leaving 7 bases of the junction unmatched. This CDR3 spans 14 amino acids. The V gene's germline CDR1 is MDHEN and CDR2 SYDVKM. The chain's CDR3 is CASSQTGGSDGYTF. In DNA, the CDR3 is TGTGCCAGCAGTCAGACAGGGGGAAGCGATGGCTACACCTTC.